The clone carrying this TCR beta chain was picked up many times. The antigen remains unidentified. Bulk tumor genomic DNA, 500 to 750 ng per sample, was used as template. During surgery, several far-apart biopsies were obtained from every primary tumor. Patients had untreated, newly diagnosed non-small cell lung cancer and underwent curative surgery. Newly diagnosed patients with non-small cell lung cancer who were having surgery with curative intent served as donors. This sample is part of a study of immune heterogeneity within non-small cell lung tumors. Whole-study findings and limits: Individual patients' high-frequency T-cell receptor beta clonotypes were largely distinct from one another.

The CDR3 sequence is 12 residues long. Germline CDR1 reads KGHSH; CDR2 reads LQKENI. V was trimmed by 4 bases and J by 0 bases, leaving 3 bases between them. Amplification of the TCR beta CDR3 was achieved through multiplex PCR with 32 V and 13 J primers. Each CDR3 protein is one row after TCRdb ran MiXCR on the multiplex PCR reads. Seen here are about 10,000 distinct CDR3 sequences, around a sixth observed once, and the top ten hold about 3.5%. This clonotype was sampled from a man between 40 and 49 years old with non-small cell lung cancer. This chain joins TRBV18 and TRBJ2-5, with no clear D. Material: lung tumor tissue. The CDR3 spells CASSRDQETQYF. In nucleotides, the CDR3 is TGTGCCAGCTCACGTGACCAAGAGACCCAGTACTTC.